The rows below give T cell receptor beta chains drawn from one sample of a study of T-cell reconstitution after alpha-beta-depleted transplantation in children. Each CDR3 protein is one row after TCRdb ran MiXCR on the PCR reads. The data show about 580,000 distinct CDR3 sequences, approximately 22% seen once. Here the sequenced sample was PBMCs, mostly from graft donor cells, taken 360 days after TCRalphabeta/CD19-depleted stem cell transplant. All receptors derive from a boy less than two years old who had a stem cell transplant for acute myeloid leukemia, so the T cells may come from the graft donor. The CDR3 runs from the conserved cysteine through the conserved F or W. The D gene is left open where the match is weak. Not every row has a clone size; where given, it reads once, few, many or a size class.

d_call	clone_size	j_call	v_call	cdr3_nt	cdr3_aa
.	.	TRBJ2-5	TRBV7-6	TGTGCCAGCAGCTTGGGAAGGGCCCCTCAAGAGACCCAGTACTTC	CASSLGRAPQETQYF
.	.	TRBJ2-1	TRBV6-4	TGTGCCAGCAGTGTGGTACCGGGGGCCGACAATGAGCAGTTCTTC	CASSVVPGADNEQFF
.	.	TRBJ2-3	TRBV4-3	TGCGCCAGCAGCCAAGTATCGGGGAGCGCAGATACGCAGTATTTT	CASSQVSGSADTQYF
TRBD1	few	TRBJ2-1	TRBV6-1	TGTGCCAGCAGAGGGACAGGGGTCGCCTACAATGAGCAGTTCTTC	CASRGTGVAYNEQFF
.	many	TRBJ2-1	TRBV20-1	TGCAGTGCCCAAGGCCCCTATGAGCAGTTCTTC	CSAQGPYEQFF
.	.	TRBJ2-5	TRBV6-6	TGTGCCAGCAGTGGGTCCCTGGGAGAGACCCAGTACTTC	CASSGSLGETQYF
.	few	TRBJ2-7	TRBV20-1	TGCAGTGCTAGAGCTCCGCGTGGGGGCGATTTCTACGAGCAGTACTTC	CSARAPRGGDFYEQYF
TRBD1	few	TRBJ2-2	TRBV6-1	TGTGCCAGCAGTAAGGACAGGGGCCTCACCGGGGAGCTGTTTTTT	CASSKDRGLTGELFF
.	few	TRBJ2-6	TRBV7-2	TGCGCCAGCAGCACAAGCTCTGGGGCCAACGTCCTGACTTTC	CASSTSSGANVLTF
.	.	TRBJ1-1	TRBV27	TGTGCCAGCAAGGGGACAACTGAAGCTTTCTTT	CASKGTTEAFF
TRBD1	once	TRBJ2-3	TRBV20-1	TGCAGTGCTAGAACGGACAGGGGAGATACGCAGTATTTT	CSARTDRGDTQYF
.	many	TRBJ2-5	TRBV20-1	TGCAGTACCAAGGGGGGTGGAGAAGAGACCCAGTACTTC	CSTKGGGEETQYF
TRBD2	.	TRBJ2-1	TRBV12-3/TRBV12-4	TGTGCCAGCAGTTTGGGCCCTAGCGGGGTCAATGAGCAGTTCTTC	CASSLGPSGVNEQFF
.	many	TRBJ2-6	TRBV20-1	TGCAGTGCTAGACCTTTGGCCTCTGGGGCCAACGTCCTGACTTTC	CSARPLASGANVLTF
.	few	TRBJ2-3	TRBV5-6	TGTGCCAGCAGCCCTCTCTACCAAACCTCCACAGATACGCAGTATTTT	CASSPLYQTSTDTQYF
TRBD2	many	TRBJ2-3	TRBV7-2	TGTGCCAGCAGCAAACGACTAGCGGGGGGATCTGATACGCAGTATTTT	CASSKRLAGGSDTQYF
TRBD1	.	TRBJ2-2	TRBV10-3	TGTGCCATCAGTCCAGACACCGGGACAGGGGGAGACACCGGGGAGCTGTTTTTT	CAISPDTGTGGDTGELFF
.	.	TRBJ1-1	TRBV6-1	TGTGCCGGCAGGGGCATGAGGACTGAAGCTTTCTTT	CAGRGMRTEAFF
.	many	TRBJ2-5	TRBV18	TGTGCCAGCTCACTGGACCCCCAAGAGACCCAGTACTTC	CASSLDPQETQYF
.	.	TRBJ2-2	TRBV7-9	TGTGCCAGCAGCTTATATGCCACGAACACCGGGGAGCTGTTTTTT	CASSLYATNTGELFF
.	.	TRBJ1-1	TRBV10-3	TGTGCCATCAGTGAGGATTGGGCCTTGGGCACTGAAGCTTTCTTT	CAISEDWALGTEAFF
.	few	TRBJ1-1	TRBV7-9	TGTGCCAGCAGTTCTTACCGGGACCCTGGGACTTTCTTT	CASSSYRDPGTFF
.	few	TRBJ1-5	TRBV20-1	TGCAGTGCCAGCTCGGGGGGACACGTAGATCAGCCCCAGCATTTT	CSASSGGHVDQPQHF
.	few	TRBJ1-6	TRBV20-1	TGCAGTGCTCCCGGGACTAGGAATTCACCCCTCCACTTT	CSAPGTRNSPLHF
.	.	TRBJ2-3	TRBV6-5	TGTGCCAGCAGTTACGCGTGGCGGGGAGATACAGATACGCAGTATTTT	CASSYAWRGDTDTQYF
TRBD2	.	TRBJ2-3	TRBV5-5	TGTGCCAGCAGCTTGGCGACTAGCGGGGGGTCCCATACGCAGTATTTT	CASSLATSGGSHTQYF
.	few	TRBJ2-7	TRBV27	TGTGCCAGCAGTTTACTGGCAGGGGAGTGGTACGAGCAGTACTTC	CASSLLAGEWYEQYF
.	few	TRBJ2-1	TRBV29-1	TGCAGCGCCCGGGCTGACCGGGAACCACAGTTCTTC	CSARADREPQFF
.	.	TRBJ2-2	TRBV11-2	TGTGCCAGCAGCTTAGACGGGCAGGGTGGCGGGGAGCTGTTTTTT	CASSLDGQGGGELFF
.	.	TRBJ2-7	TRBV4-3	TGCGCCAGCAGCCAAGATCACGGACAGCGTTCCTACGAGCAGTACTTC	CASSQDHGQRSYEQYF
.	few	TRBJ2-1	TRBV5-1	TGCGCCAGCTCTGCGGGACAAGTTTTCAATGAGCAGTTCTTC	CASSAGQVFNEQFF
TRBD2	.	TRBJ2-3	TRBV2	TGTGCCGGACGGGGGACTAGCGGGGCAGATACGCAGTATTTT	CAGRGTSGADTQYF
.	few	TRBJ2-3	TRBV4-3	TGCGCCAGCAGCCAAGTGGCCGGCCGCCCGCAGTATTTT	CASSQVAGRPQYF
TRBD1	.	TRBJ2-7	TRBV10-3	TGTGCCATCAGTGGGGACAGCTACGAGCAGTACTTC	CAISGDSYEQYF
.	few	TRBJ1-5	TRBV20-1	TGCAGTGCTAGAGATAAGGGATCTCAGCCCCAGCATTTT	CSARDKGSQPQHF
TRBD1	.	TRBJ2-7	TRBV6-6	TGTGCCAGCACCCCCGGGACAGGCTACGAGCAGTACTTC	CASTPGTGYEQYF
.	many	TRBJ1-2	TRBV29-1	TGCAGCGTCCTGGCCGGACCTAACTATGGCTACACCTTC	CSVLAGPNYGYTF
.	few	TRBJ1-2	TRBV20-1	TGCAGTGCTAGCGGCGGCAGGGGCTATGGCTACACCTTC	CSASGGRGYGYTF
.	.	TRBJ2-2	TRBV4-1	TGCGCCAGCAGCCTGTTTAGCGCCGGGGAGCTGTTTTTT	CASSLFSAGELFF